One and the same sample provided the 5 T cell receptor beta chains below, sequenced in a study of blood T cell repertoires in COVID-19. TCRdb's copy holds only in-frame clones and misses some; the assay was immunoSEQ multiplex PCR. The repertoire holds roughly 250,000 clones, under 95% seen once, with 2% to 2.5% in the top ten. Sequencing was carried out using PBMCs or T cells enriched from blood (not recorded which). These receptors were obtained from a woman aged 40-49 years with acute COVID-19.

The chain links TRBV2 to TRBJ2-5, with 8 bases that match TRBD2. Germline V CDR1 and CDR2: SNHLY, FYNNEI. Trimming took 7 bases from V and 1 from J; bases not matched to a gene: 2. The length of the CDR3 is 13 residues. The CDR3 here is CASIGTSQETQYF. CDR3 bases: TGTGCCAGCATTGGGACTAGCCAAGAGACCCAGTACTTC.

This clone showed up just a few times. The chain employs TRBV7-2 and TRBJ1-2, with a tentative D call TRBD1 (6 bases). V lost 4 bases to trimming and J lost 12 bases, with 18 bases between them. The CDR3 is 13 residues long. The V gene's germline CDR1 is SGHTA and CDR2 FQGNSA. This CDR3 is CASSSFTGRRNTF. The CDR3, as DNA: TGTGCCAGCAGCTCCTTCACAGGGAGAAGGAACACCTTC.

V is TRBV5-1 and J is TRBJ2-2; TRBD2 agrees at 8 bases. The CDR3 runs to 15 residues. Germline V gene data show CDR1 as SGHRS and CDR2 as YFSETQ. V lost 5 bases and J lost 5; bases outside the gene matches: 8. The CDR3 loop reads CASSEGTRWTGELFF. In DNA form, the CDR3 reads TGCGCCAGCAGTGAAGGGACTAGATGGACCGGGGAGCTGTTTTTT.

This chain connects TRBV6-5 to TRBJ2-3; D might be TRBD2 (6 bases). V gave up 5 bases and J gave up 1 base, with 13 bases separating them. Germline V lookup: CDR1 MNHEY, CDR2 SVGAGI. The CDR3 extends over 15 amino acids. This CDR3 reads CASSPLGGGTDTQYF. The CDR3 DNA reads as TGTGCCAGCAGTCCCTTAGGAGGGGGCACAGATACGCAGTATTTT.

This rearrangement joins TRBV30 to TRBJ2-3; 8 bases align to TRBD1. With V trimmed by 0 bases and J by 2 bases, 7 bases remained unmatched. The CDR3 covers 16 residues. Germline CDR1 reads GTSNPN; CDR2 reads SVGIG (reference sequence). For the CDR3, the DNA is TGTGCCTGGAGTGTTGGGCAGGGGGCCTTCACAGATACGCAGTATTTT. Translated: CAWSVGQGAFTDTQYF.